The entry below gives a single TCR beta chain sequence along with its context. This PCR relied on a set of 60 Vbeta primers and 13 Jbeta primers. Sequenced by immunoSEQ multiplex PCR; TCRdb stores in-frame clones only, minus some. The table lists under 200,000 clones, roughly 70% of them singletons. The data derive from a study of cytomegalovirus exposure and HLA in healthy donors. Looking at the study overall: Early release data held around 80 million unique TCRs from HLA-typed donors.

V lost 11 bases and J 6 bases, leaving 13 bases between the germline ends. The CDR3 is 11 residues long. In germline, CDR1 is SNHLY, CDR2 FYNNEI. The TCR comes from a woman between 45 and 60 years old in good health and CMV-seropositive. V and J are TRBV2 and TRBJ1-1; D uncertain. The sequenced sample consisted of PBMCs. CDR3 sequence: CASLYESEAFF. CDR3 bases: TGTGCCTCCCTTTACGAGTCTGAAGCTTTCTTT.